The source of this TCR beta chain is a study of neurological immune-mediated disorders. Overall study results and limits: Patients with HTLV-1-associated myelopathy had the highest level of TCR clonal expansion, whereas patients with multiple sclerosis had the lowest level, falling beneath the level found in healthy controls.

Ten or more counts support this clonotype. Antigen: not known. There are 15 residues in the CDR3. Trimming cost V 6 bases and J 4 bases; bases outside gene matches: 8. Indicated time point: longitudinal time-point 1 (baseline). The unsorted libraries were generated from a total of 2 million PBMCs, which had been stored in RNAlater at -80 C. A single record per CDR3 protein comes from TCRdb applying MiXCR to the 5' RACE reads. The data contain some 54,000 distinct CDR3 sequences, roughly a tenth of them seen just once; the ten biggest clones take up about 6.6%. The sequenced sample consisted of PBMCs. This clonotype originated in a male donor with HTLV-1-associated myelopathy (HAM/TSP). V and J are TRBV12-3 or TRBV12-4 and TRBJ2-2, with 7 bases fitting TRBD1. CDR3 bases: TGTGCCAGCAGCGCGAGGGGGCTCGGCACCGGGGAGCTGTTTTTT. Its translation is CASSARGLGTGELFF.